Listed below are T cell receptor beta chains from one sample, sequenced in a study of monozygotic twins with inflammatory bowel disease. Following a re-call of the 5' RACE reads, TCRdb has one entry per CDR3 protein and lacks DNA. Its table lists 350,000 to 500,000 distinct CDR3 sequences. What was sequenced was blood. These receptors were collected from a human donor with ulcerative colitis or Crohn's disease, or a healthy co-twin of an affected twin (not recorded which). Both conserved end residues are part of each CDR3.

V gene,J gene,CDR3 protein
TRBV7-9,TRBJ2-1,CASSLQGTDNEQFF
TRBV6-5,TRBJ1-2,CASKTGRAYTF
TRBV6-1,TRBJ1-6,CASSLGTVNSPLHF
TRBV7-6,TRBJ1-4,CASSLEGPLNEKLFF
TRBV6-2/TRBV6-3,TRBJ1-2,CASSYLSGRGYTF
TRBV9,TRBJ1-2,CASSVEGEGLDYGYTF
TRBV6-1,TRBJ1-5,CASRREVSVNQPQHF
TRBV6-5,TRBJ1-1,CASRSRRNTEAFF
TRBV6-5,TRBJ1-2,CASSYSQGVPYGYTF
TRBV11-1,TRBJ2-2,CASSSRLAGVTGELFF
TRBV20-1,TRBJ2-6,CSARNGPSGANVLTF
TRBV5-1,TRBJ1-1,CASSLVEGQNTEAFF
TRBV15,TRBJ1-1,CATSRGTLGTEAFF
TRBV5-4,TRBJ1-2,CASSWGTGQGYTF
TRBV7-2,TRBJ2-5,CASSSRAGARETQYF
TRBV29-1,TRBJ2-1,CSVEAELRTYNEQFF
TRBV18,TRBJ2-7,CASSPSAYEQYF
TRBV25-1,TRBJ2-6,CARKLTGANVLTF
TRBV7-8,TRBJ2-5,CASSFQTQETQYF
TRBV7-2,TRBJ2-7,CASLMAGGIYEQYF
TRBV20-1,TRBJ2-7,CSAAQVMTYEQYF
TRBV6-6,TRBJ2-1,CASTQTGGNEQFF
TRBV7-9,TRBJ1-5,CASSQGDTSNQPQHF
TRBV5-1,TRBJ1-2,CASSLKGTYGYTF
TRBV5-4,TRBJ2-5,CASSFLVQETQYF
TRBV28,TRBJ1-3,CASSDRGGNTIYF
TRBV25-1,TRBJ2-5,CASSSGFERETQYF
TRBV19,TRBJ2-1,CASSMVGGDEQFF
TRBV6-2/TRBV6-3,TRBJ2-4,CASSDTSALAKNIQYF
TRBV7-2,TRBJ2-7,CASSFMTGPNYEQYF
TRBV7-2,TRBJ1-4,CASSYGSWGKLFF
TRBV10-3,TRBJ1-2,CAISESGVAGYTF
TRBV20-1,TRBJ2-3,CSAREYRGNTDTQYF
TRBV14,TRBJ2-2,CASSQNRAGELFF
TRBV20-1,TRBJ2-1,CSASRGNEQFF
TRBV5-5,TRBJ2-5,CASSSRTSGAEETQYF
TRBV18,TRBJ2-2,CASSPPVPRDTGELFF
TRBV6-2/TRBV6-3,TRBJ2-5,CASSYGTSGYQETQYF
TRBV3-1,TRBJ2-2,CASNLLGAPGELFF
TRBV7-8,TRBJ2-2,CASSHNTGELFF
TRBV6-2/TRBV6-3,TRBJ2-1,CASSSNRLAGPYNEQFF
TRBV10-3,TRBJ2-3,CAISDKGRVPDTQYF
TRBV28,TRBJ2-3,CASSPVIAGVADTQYF
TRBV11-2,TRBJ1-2,CASSLTGPGDGYTF
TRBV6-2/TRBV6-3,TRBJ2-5,CASSYVGGRETQYF
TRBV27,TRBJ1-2,CASSPLGNYGYTF
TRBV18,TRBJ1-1,CASSLSREGEVFF
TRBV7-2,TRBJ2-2,CASTRSPGLVVGELFF
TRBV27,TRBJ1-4,CASSLNGVREKLFF
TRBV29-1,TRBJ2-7,CSVSPGPTYEQYF